These 8 T cell receptor beta chains share one sample of origin, sequenced in a study of radiation and T cells in renal cell carcinoma. Time point in this sample: blood 2 weeks post-SBRT. Documented treatment: 15 Gy SBRT to primary tumor, nephrectomy 4 weeks later. The protocol was immunoSEQ multiplex PCR, while the TCRdb copy is restricted to in-frame clones and leaves out a portion. The table includes tens of thousands of clones, about 86% detected once. Material: blood, obtained from a patient whose treatment included radiotherapy and nephrectomy. These receptor sequences come from a woman in her forties or fifties with renal cell carcinoma.

In this sample, this clone turned up a few times. The junction differs from germline at one of its ends, possibly a read error. The CDR3 sequence: CASSYSTQGSNEQYF. In nucleotides, the CDR3 is TGTGCCAGCAGTTACTCGACGCAGGGCTCCAACGAGCAGTACTTC. The genes are TRBV6-5 and TRBJ2-7; D possibly corresponds to TRBD1 (5 bases). The germline CDR1 and CDR2 sequences are MNHEY and SVGAGI. The CDR3 contains 15 residues.

The V and J genes are TRBV9 and TRBJ2-7, with D possibly matching TRBD1 (8 bases). Germline loops: CDR1 SGDLS, CDR2 YYNGEE. This CDR3 region has 15 residues. Trimming took off 5 bases at V and 1 base at J, with 16 bases between the two ends. In DNA form, the CDR3 reads TGTGCCAGCAGTGGACAGGGCGGGGGATCCTACGAGCAGTACTTC. Translated: CASSGQGGGSYEQYF.

V usage is TRBV28 and J usage is TRBJ1-4, with D uncertain. The CDR3 is 20 residues long. The V end was cut by 4 bases, the J end by 0 bases, with 24 bases between. Germline V CDR1 and CDR2: MDHEN, SYDVKM. CDR3 nucleotide sequence: TGTGCCAGCAGTTCGTTCGGGCAGCTTGGTTACCCTGCAACTAATGAAAAACTGTTTTTT. Amino acids: CASSSFGQLGYPATNEKLFF.

This clone has a single count. As DNA, the CDR3 is TGTGCCACGACCCGGACAGATACGCAGTATTTT. It specifies CATTRTDTQYF. The chain joins TRBV18 to TRBJ2-3; D unclear. CDR3 size: 11 residues. Germline CDR1 and CDR2: KGHSH and LQKENI. The V end was cut by 10 bases, the J end by 3 bases, with 8 bases between.

This chain joins TRBV6-5 and TRBJ2-5; D unclear. V was clipped by 2 bases and J by 5 bases, with 6 bases between them. This CDR3 spans 12 amino acids. Germline values: CDR1 MNHEY, CDR2 SVGAGI. CDR3 coding DNA: TGTGCCAGCAGTTACACAGACGAGACCCAGTACTTC. Its protein product is CASSYTDETQYF.

CDR3 region: CASRPEGETQYF. DNA for the CDR3: TGTGCCAGCAGGCCCGAGGGAGAGACCCAGTACTTC. V and J are TRBV7-2 and TRBJ2-5; D perhaps matches TRBD2 (5 bases). Germline V gene lookup returns CDR1 SGHTA and CDR2 FQGNSA. This CDR3 is built from 12 residues. The V end lost 6 bases, the J end lost 4 bases, and 9 bases lay between the germline ends. The full variable domain, rest sourced from reference TRBV7-2 and TRBJ2-5, is GAGVSQSPSNKVTEKGKDVELRCDPISGHTALYWYRQSLGQGLEFLIYFQGNSAPDKSGLPSDRFSAERTGGSVSTLTIQRTQQEDSAVYLCASRPEGETQYFGPGTRLLVL.

V is TRBV18 and J is TRBJ1-1; D is possibly TRBD1 (5 bases). V lost 2 bases and J lost 11, with 15 bases in between. The CDR3 extends over 13 amino acids. Germline V lookup: CDR1 KGHSH, CDR2 LQKENI. The CDR3 reads CASSPSDSRGAFF. CDR3 bases: TGTGCCAGCTCACCAAGTGACAGCCGAGGGGCTTTCTTT.

The J gene is TRBJ2-7, the V gene TRBV7-9; D possibly corresponds to TRBD2 (6 bases). Per germline, CDR1 SEHNR and CDR2 FQNEAQ (reference sequence). This CDR3 has 12 residues. V lost 5 bases and J lost 4, with 9 bases in between. The CDR3 sequence: CASSRTIYEQYF. The CDR3 bases are TGTGCCAGCAGCAGGACTATTTACGAGCAGTACTTC.